Listed here are 28 T cell receptor beta chains from one sample, sequenced in a study of early T cells in non-severe SARS-CoV-2 infection. Each CDR3 protein is one row after TCRdb ran MiXCR on the 5' RACE reads. This repertoire shows 100,000 to 130,000 distinct CDR3 sequences, 9% to 14% found once; its top ten account for around 3%. Specimen: whole blood. These receptors were taken from an adult who was a healthcare worker with PCR-confirmed SARS-CoV-2 infection or an uninfected control (not recorded which).

This clonotype was recorded many times. The genes are TRBV6-4 and TRBJ1-5; D not certain. This CDR3 region has 15 residues. The V and J ends lost 3 bases and 6 bases respectively, with 15 bases between them. Per germline, CDR1 MRHNA and CDR2 SNTAGT. CDR3 bases: TGTGCCAGCAGTGATGGGAGGCCAGGTTCTCAGCCCCAGCATTTT. Translated, it gives CASSDGRPGSQPQHF.

This clonotype was seen only a few times. V is TRBV24-1 and J is TRBJ2-7; maybe TRBD1 (6 bases). This CDR3 contains 15 residues. V dropped 4 bases and J dropped 5 bases, with 17 bases sitting between them. From germline, CDR1 is KGHDR and CDR2 SFDVKD. Here the CDR3 reads CATSDETGTGHEQYF. CDR3 coding DNA: TGTGCCACCAGTGACGAGACAGGTACGGGGCACGAGCAGTACTTC.

The chain employs TRBV29-1 and TRBJ2-1, with a weak D call TRBD1 (6 bases). The CDR3 totals 11 residues. In germline, CDR1 is SQVTM, CDR2 ANQGSEA. The CDR3 region is CTFQGLNEQFF. The DNA for the CDR3 is TGCACCTTCCAGGGGTTAAATGAGCAGTTCTTC.

This clonotype was observed a few times. The rearrangement links TRBV10-3 to TRBJ2-1, with 8 bases lining up with TRBD1. The CDR3 has 15 amino acids. V lost 3 bases and J lost 9; bases outside the gene matches: 10. Germline values: CDR1 ENHRY, CDR2 SYGVKD. The CDR3 sequence: CAISELQGAMGEQFF. The CDR3 DNA sequence: TGTGCCATCAGTGAATTGCAGGGGGCTATGGGTGAGCAGTTCTTC.

This clonotype showed up many times. This chain uses TRBV7-3 with TRBJ2-1; D not certain. Germline V gene lookup returns CDR1 SGHTA and CDR2 FQGTGA. V was pared by 1 base and J by 0 bases, with 10 bases between. The CDR3 is 16 amino acids. In DNA form, the CDR3 reads TGTGCCAGCAGCTTAATGCCTCCTTCCTCCTACAATGAGCAGTTCTTC. Translation gives CASSLMPPSSYNEQFF.

Ten or more counts support this clonotype. This rearrangement joins TRBV12-3 or TRBV12-4 to TRBJ1-6; 8 positions match TRBD1. The CDR3 is 15 amino acids. V lost 4 bases to trimming and J lost 7 bases; unmatched junction nucleotides: 6. CDR3: CASSYRTGWNSPLHF. CDR3 nucleotides: TGTGCCAGCAGTTACCGGACAGGGTGGAATTCACCCCTCCACTTT.

V gene TRBV27 combines with J gene TRBJ1-1, with D perhaps TRBD1 (6 bases). There are 17 residues in the CDR3. CDR1 is MNHEY, CDR2 SMNVEV, per germline (reference sequence). The V end lost 4 bases, the J end lost 0 bases, and 18 bases lay between the germline ends. This CDR3 reads CASSSPRGLGVNTEAFF. The CDR3 region has the DNA TGTGCCAGCAGTTCCCCCAGGGGATTGGGGGTGAACACTGAAGCTTTCTTT.

The chain has TRBV25-1 and TRBJ2-1; TRBD1 might be the D (7 bases). The ends were cut back, 5 bases at V and 4 bases at J, with 15 bases in the middle. Germline CDR1 MGHDK, CDR2 SYGVNS. CDR3 length equals 15 residues. DNA for the CDR3: TGTGCCAGCAGTTCACTCGGGGGACAGTACAATGAGCAGTTCTTC. Translating it yields CASSSLGGQYNEQFF.

The sample holds a few counts of this clonotype. The rearrangement uses TRBV12-3 or TRBV12-4 and TRBJ2-5, with 13 bases identical to TRBD2. Trimming removed 6 bases from V and 5 bases from J; junction bases left unmatched: 12. CDR3 length: 17 residues. The chain's CDR3 is CASSLILAGGPSETQYF. The CDR3 DNA reads TGTGCCAGCAGCTTAATACTAGCGGGAGGGCCGAGCGAGACCCAGTACTTC.

This clonotype was detected a few times. The chain carries TRBV2 and TRBJ1-2; unclear D gene. Trimming removed 2 bases from V and 9 bases from J, with 7 bases in between. Germline lookup yields CDR1 SNHLY and CDR2 FYNNEI. The CDR3 has 11 residues. CDR3 in DNA: TGTGCCAGCAGTGAATCCAGAAGCTACACCTTC. Amino acid sequence: CASSESRSYTF.

In its sample, this clonotype was seen a few times. This rearrangement joins TRBV19 to TRBJ1-5; D is undetermined. Germline V gives CDR1 LNHDA, CDR2 SQIVND (reference sequence). The V and J ends lost 3 bases and 0 bases respectively, with 6 bases between them. This CDR3 has 14 amino acids. CDR3 sequence (DNA): TGTGCCAGTAGTATGTTTAATAGCAATCAGCCCCAGCATTTT. Translation gives CASSMFNSNQPQHF.

J is TRBJ1-2 and V is TRBV12-3 or TRBV12-4; no clear D gene. The V and J ends lost 4 bases and 0 bases respectively, with 9 bases between them. This CDR3 is built from 14 residues. The CDR3, as DNA: TGTGCCAGCAGTTCCGCGGGATCTAACTATGGCTACACCTTC. Protein sequence: CASSSAGSNYGYTF.

Note on this clonotype: A junction boundary mismatches the germline segment, possibly from a read error. J is TRBJ2-5 and V is TRBV7-9, with TRBD2 identical over 10 bases. This CDR3 region has 14 residues. Germline V gives CDR1 SEHNR, CDR2 FQNEAQ (reference sequence). The CDR3 DNA sequence: TGTGCCAGCAGCGTAGCGGGGGGTCCAGAGACCCAGTACTTC. It codes for CASSVAGGPETQYF.

J is TRBJ2-4 and V is TRBV29-1; maybe TRBD1 (5 bases). The V gene's germline CDR1 is SQVTM and CDR2 ANQGSEA. V dropped 7 bases and J dropped 3 bases, with 16 bases sitting between them. The CDR3 contains 14 residues. The CDR3 loop is CSAATLRGKNIQYF. The CDR3 DNA reads TGCAGCGCAGCGACTTTAAGGGGCAAAAACATTCAGTACTTC.

J is TRBJ1-2 and V is TRBV7-9; D might be TRBD1 (6 bases). This CDR3 region has 13 residues. Per the germline V gene, CDR1 is SEHNR and CDR2 is FQNEAQ (reference sequence). Trimming left V 5 bases short and J 5 bases short, with 12 bases between. In DNA form, the CDR3 reads TGTGCCAGCAGCCGGACAGATGGATATGGCTACACCTTC. This sequence encodes CASSRTDGYGYTF.

This clonotype came up many times. The chain uses TRBV7-3 and TRBJ2-2; perhaps TRBD1 as D (6 bases). CDR1 is SGHTA and CDR2 is FQGTGA in the germline V gene. V shed 2 bases and J shed 5 bases, with 9 bases lying between them. The CDR3 covers 14 residues. The CDR3: CASSLYQGTGELFF. Here the CDR3 DNA reads TGTGCCAGCAGCTTATACCAGGGGACCGGGGAGCTGTTTTTT.

This clonotype was recorded a few times. The genes are TRBV20-1 and TRBJ2-3, with TRBD2 matching over 13 bases. The CDR3 loop spans 16 amino acids. V lost 3 bases, J lost 2 bases, and 5 bases stayed unmatched. Germline V CDR1 and CDR2: DFQATT, SNEGSKA (reference sequence). The CDR3 sequence is CSASVTSGGTTDTQYF. DNA of the CDR3: TGCAGTGCTAGTGTGACTAGCGGGGGGACCACAGATACGCAGTATTTT.

The chain carries TRBV29-1 and TRBJ2-5; D ambiguous. The germline CDR1 and CDR2 sequences are SQVTM and ANQGSEA. The length of the CDR3 is 12 residues. Trimming took off 2 bases at V and 7 bases at J, with 11 bases between the two ends. This CDR3 is CSVESVSGTQYF. Here the CDR3 DNA reads TGCAGCGTTGAATCTGTGTCTGGGACCCAGTACTTC.

This clonotype was counted only a few times. V gene TRBV28 combines with J gene TRBJ1-2, with 7 nucleotides matching TRBD1. V shed 6 bases, J shed 1 base, and the junction held 5 bases outside the gene matches. The germline V gene encodes CDR1 MDHEN and CDR2 SYDVKM. The CDR3 is 14 residues long. As DNA, the CDR3 is TGTGCCAGCAGCCGACAGGGAGATAACTATGGCTACACCTTC. This codes for CASSRQGDNYGYTF.

This clonotype was recorded many times. The chain carries TRBV12-3 or TRBV12-4 and TRBJ2-5; 10 bases line up with TRBD2. The CDR3 has 14 amino acids. V lost 7 bases to trimming and J lost 5 bases; unmatched junction nucleotides: 7. The CDR3 nucleotides are TGTGCCAGCAACCTAGCGGGAGAGGGTGAGACCCAGTACTTC. This gives the protein CASNLAGEGETQYF.

The V gene is TRBV5-1, the J gene TRBJ2-3; 7 positions agree with TRBD2. Germline CDR1 reads SGHRS; CDR2 reads YFSETQ. CDR3 length equals 14 residues. The V and J ends lost 6 bases and 5 bases, in that order; junction bases with no gene match: 9. The CDR3 loop reads CASTSLSGKDTQYF. The CDR3 DNA reads as TGCGCCAGCACCAGCCTAAGCGGGAAAGATACGCAGTATTTT.

There are a few counts of this clonotype. For the CDR3, the DNA is TGTGCCAGCAGCACCCGGGACAGGGTCTACAATGAGCAGTTCTTC. Its protein product is CASSTRDRVYNEQFF. The V and J genes are TRBV5-4 and TRBJ2-1; 9 nucleotides align to TRBD1. After removal of 4 bases from V and 3 bases from J, the junction contained 5 bases not matched to a gene. Per the germline V gene, CDR1 is SGHNT and CDR2 is YYREEE (reference sequence). The CDR3 contains 15 residues.

In its sample, this clonotype was seen many times. The rearrangement joins TRBV12-3 or TRBV12-4 to TRBJ2-7; 12 bases agree with TRBD2. V trimming: 6 bases; J trimming: 0 bases; junction bases outside the gene matches: 12. This CDR3 comprises 18 residues. The CDR3, as DNA: TGTGCCAGCAGCCCACTCGACGGGGGACTAGCGGGCTCCTACGAGCAGTACTTC. It specifies CASSPLDGGLAGSYEQYF.

This chain uses TRBV2 with TRBJ2-7, with D perhaps being TRBD1 or TRBD2 (5 bases each). Germline loops: CDR1 SNHLY, CDR2 FYNNEI. Trimming took 3 bases from V and 3 from J, leaving 12 bases between them. The CDR3 length is 14 residues. CDR3 bases: TGTGCCAGCAGTGATATGGTTGGGGGCTACGAGCAGTACTTC. As protein: CASSDMVGGYEQYF.

The chain uses TRBV6-9 and TRBJ1-1; TRBD1 aligns across 7 bases. This CDR3 region has 14 residues. V shed 8 bases, J shed 3 bases, and the junction held 9 bases outside the gene matches. The V gene's germline CDR1 is MNHGY and CDR2 SVAAGI. The CDR3 DNA follows: TGTGCCAGCCCGCCCCGTACAGGGGACACTGAAGCTTTCTTT. Translation: CASPPRTGDTEAFF.

The chain couples TRBV5-1 to TRBJ2-7; TRBD1 matches at 9 bases. Germline V gene data show CDR1 as SGHRS and CDR2 as YFSETQ. There are 17 residues in the CDR3. After removal of 1 base from V and 5 bases from J, the junction contained 13 bases not matched to a gene. As DNA, the CDR3 is TGCGCCAGCAGCTTGATCGGACAGGGGAAATCGTTGAACGAGCAGTACTTC. Amino acids: CASSLIGQGKSLNEQYF.

The gene calls are TRBV5-1 and TRBJ1-1; the match to TRBD1 covers 7 bases. Germline lookup yields CDR1 SGHRS and CDR2 YFSETQ. This CDR3 contains 15 residues. V shed 3 bases, J shed 4 bases, and the junction held 9 bases outside the gene matches. The CDR3 spells CASSSLTGKVTEAFF. The CDR3, as DNA: TGCGCCAGCAGCTCCCTGACAGGGAAAGTCACTGAAGCTTTCTTT.

Many counts were recorded for this clonotype. V gene TRBV29-1 combines with J gene TRBJ2-3; D may correspond to TRBD1 or TRBD2 (5 bases each). Germline CDR1 is SQVTM and CDR2 is ANQGSEA. V lost 4 bases, J lost 6 bases, and 5 bases lay in between. This CDR3 is built from 10 residues. The CDR3 loop reads CSVGDDTQYF. CDR3 DNA: TGCAGCGTTGGGGACGATACGCAGTATTTT.